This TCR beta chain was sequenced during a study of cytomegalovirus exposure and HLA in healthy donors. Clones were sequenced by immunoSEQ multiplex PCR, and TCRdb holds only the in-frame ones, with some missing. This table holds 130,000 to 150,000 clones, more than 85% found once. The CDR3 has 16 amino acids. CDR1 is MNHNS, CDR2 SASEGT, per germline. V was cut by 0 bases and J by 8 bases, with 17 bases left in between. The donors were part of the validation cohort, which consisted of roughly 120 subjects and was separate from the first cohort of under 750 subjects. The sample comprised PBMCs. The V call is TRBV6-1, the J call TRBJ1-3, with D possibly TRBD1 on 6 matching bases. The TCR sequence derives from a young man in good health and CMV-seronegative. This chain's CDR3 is CASSEAGGARGYTIYF. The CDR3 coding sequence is TGTGCCAGCAGTGAAGCGGGGGGGGCAAGGGGTTACACCATATATTTT.